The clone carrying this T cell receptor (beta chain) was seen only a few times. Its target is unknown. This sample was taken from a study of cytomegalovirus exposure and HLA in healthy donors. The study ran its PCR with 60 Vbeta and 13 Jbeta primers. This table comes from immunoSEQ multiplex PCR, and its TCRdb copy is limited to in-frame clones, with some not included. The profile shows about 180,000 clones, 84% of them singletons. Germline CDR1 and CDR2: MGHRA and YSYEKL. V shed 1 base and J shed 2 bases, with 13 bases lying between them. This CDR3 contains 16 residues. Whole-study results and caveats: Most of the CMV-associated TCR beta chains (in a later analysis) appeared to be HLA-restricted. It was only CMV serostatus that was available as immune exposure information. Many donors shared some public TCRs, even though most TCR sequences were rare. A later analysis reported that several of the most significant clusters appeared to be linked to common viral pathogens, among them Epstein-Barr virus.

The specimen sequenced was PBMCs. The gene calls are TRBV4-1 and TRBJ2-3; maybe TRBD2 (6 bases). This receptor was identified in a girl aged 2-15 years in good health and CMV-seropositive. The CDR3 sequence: CASSQGRGINTDTQYF. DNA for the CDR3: TGCGCCAGCAGCCAAGGTCGGGGGATAAACACAGATACGCAGTATTTT.